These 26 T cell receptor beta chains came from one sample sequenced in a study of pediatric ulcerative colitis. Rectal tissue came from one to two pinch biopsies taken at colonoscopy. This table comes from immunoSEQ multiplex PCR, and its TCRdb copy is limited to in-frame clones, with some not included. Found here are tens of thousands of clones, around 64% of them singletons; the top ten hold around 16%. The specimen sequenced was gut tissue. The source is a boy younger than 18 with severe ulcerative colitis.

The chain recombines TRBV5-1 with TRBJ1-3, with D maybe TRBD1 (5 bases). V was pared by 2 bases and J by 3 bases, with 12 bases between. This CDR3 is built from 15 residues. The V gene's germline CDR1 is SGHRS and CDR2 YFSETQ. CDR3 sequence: CASSFKGEGGNTIYF. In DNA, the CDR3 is TGCGCCAGCAGCTTTAAAGGGGAGGGTGGAAACACCATATATTTT.

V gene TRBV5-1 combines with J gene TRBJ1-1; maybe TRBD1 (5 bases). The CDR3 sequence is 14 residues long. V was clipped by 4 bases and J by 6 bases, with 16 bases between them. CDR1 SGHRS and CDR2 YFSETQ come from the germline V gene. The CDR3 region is CASSRNTGDPEAFF. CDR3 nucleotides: TGCGCCAGCAGCCGAAACACGGGGGACCCTGAAGCTTTCTTT.

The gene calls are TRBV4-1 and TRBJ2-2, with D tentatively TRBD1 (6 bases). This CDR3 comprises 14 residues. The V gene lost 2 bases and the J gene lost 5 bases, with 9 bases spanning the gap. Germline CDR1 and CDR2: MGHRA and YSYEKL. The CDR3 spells CASSQTGYTGELFF. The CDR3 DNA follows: TGCGCCAGCAGCCAAACAGGGTATACCGGGGAGCTGTTTTTT.

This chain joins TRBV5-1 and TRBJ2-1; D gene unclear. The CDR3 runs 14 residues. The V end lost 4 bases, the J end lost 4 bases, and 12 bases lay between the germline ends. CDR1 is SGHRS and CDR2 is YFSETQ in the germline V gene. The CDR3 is CASSPGPEYNEQFF. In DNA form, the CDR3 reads TGCGCCAGCAGCCCGGGCCCAGAGTACAATGAGCAGTTCTTC.

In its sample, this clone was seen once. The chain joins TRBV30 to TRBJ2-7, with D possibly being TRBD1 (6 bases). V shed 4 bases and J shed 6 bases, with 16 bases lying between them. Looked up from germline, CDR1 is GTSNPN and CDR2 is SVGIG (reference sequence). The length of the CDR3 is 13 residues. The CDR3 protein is CAWKAQGTSEQYF. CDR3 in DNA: TGTGCCTGGAAAGCGCAGGGGACCTCCGAGCAGTACTTC.

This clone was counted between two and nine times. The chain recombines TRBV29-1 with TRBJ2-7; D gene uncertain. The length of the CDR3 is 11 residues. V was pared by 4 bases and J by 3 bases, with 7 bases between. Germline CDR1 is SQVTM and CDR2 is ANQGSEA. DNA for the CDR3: TGCAGCGTTGGGGCTGACTACGAGCAGTACTTC. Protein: CSVGADYEQYF.

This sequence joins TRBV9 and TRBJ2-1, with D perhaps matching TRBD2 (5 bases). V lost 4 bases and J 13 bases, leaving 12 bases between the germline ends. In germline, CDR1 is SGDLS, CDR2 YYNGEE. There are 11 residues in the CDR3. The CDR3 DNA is TGTGCCAGCAGCAAGGGAGAATTTCAGTTCTTC. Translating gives CASSKGEFQFF.

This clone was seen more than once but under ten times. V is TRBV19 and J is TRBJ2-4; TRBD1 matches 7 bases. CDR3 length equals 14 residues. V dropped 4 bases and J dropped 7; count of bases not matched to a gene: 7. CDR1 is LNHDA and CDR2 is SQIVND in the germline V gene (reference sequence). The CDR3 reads CASSTQGLENIQYF. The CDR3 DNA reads TGTGCCAGTAGTACACAGGGGCTAGAGAACATTCAGTACTTC.

The chain's CDR3 is CASSRGGGMETQYF. The CDR3 DNA reads as TGTGCCAGCAGCCGAGGGGGGGGGATGGAGACCCAGTACTTC. This rearrangement joins TRBV5-4 to TRBJ2-5, with D perhaps matching TRBD2 (7 bases). CDR3 size: 14 residues. Germline V gives CDR1 SGHNT, CDR2 YYREEE (reference sequence). Trimming stripped 4 bases from V and 5 bases from J, with 15 bases between.

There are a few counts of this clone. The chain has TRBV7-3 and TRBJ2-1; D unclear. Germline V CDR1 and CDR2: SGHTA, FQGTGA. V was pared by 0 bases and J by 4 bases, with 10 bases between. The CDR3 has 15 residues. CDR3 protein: CASSLTSSQYNEQFF. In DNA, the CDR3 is TGTGCCAGCAGCTTAACGTCCTCTCAATACAATGAGCAGTTCTTC.

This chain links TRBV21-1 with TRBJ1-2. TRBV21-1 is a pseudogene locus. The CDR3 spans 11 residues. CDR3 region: CASSTPYGYTF. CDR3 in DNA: TGTGCCAGCAGCACTCCATATGGCTACACCTTC.

CDR3 sequence reads: CASSQGPSPYNSPLHF. The CDR3 nucleotides read TGCGCCAGCAGCCAAGGTCCTTCCCCGTATAATTCACCCCTCCACTTT. The V gene is TRBV4-3, the J gene TRBJ1-6; D is undetermined. V gave up 1 base and J gave up 4 bases, with 11 bases separating them. CDR1 and CDR2 from the germline V gene are LGHNA and YSLEER. The CDR3 runs 16 residues.

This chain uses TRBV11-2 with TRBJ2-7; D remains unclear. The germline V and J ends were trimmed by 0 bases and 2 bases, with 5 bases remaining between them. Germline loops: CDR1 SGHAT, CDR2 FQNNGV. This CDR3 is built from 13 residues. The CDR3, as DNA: TGTGCCAGCAGCTTAGATCCCACCTACGAGCAGTACTTC. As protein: CASSLDPTYEQYF. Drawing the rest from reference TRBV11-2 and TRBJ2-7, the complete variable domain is EAGVAQSPRYKIIEKRQSVAFWCNPISGHATLYWYQQILGQGPKLLIQFQNNGVVDDSQLPKDRFSAERLKGVDSTLKIQPAKLEDSAVYLCASSLDPTYEQYFGPGTRLTVT.

The chain's CDR3 is CASSLAARADLPLHF. CDR3 sequence (DNA): TGCGCCAGCAGCTTGGCTGCGAGAGCGGATCTTCCCCTCCACTTT. The chain joins TRBV5-1 to TRBJ1-6; D not certain. The CDR3 consists of 15 residues. In germline, CDR1 is SGHRS, CDR2 YFSETQ. Trimming stripped 0 bases from V and 13 bases from J, with 17 bases between.

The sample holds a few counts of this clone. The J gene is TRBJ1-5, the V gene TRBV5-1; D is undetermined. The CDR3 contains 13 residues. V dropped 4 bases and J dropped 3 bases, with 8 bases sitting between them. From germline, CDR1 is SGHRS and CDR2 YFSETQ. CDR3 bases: TGCGCCAGCAGCGACGGGGACAATCAGCCCCAGCATTTT. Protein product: CASSDGDNQPQHF.

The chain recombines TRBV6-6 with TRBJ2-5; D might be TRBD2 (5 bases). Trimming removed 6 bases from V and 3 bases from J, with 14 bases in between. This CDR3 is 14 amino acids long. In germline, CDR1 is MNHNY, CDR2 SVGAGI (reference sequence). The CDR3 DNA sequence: TGTGCCAGCAGCCCCTTAGGAGCGGAAGAGACCCAGTACTTC. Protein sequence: CASSPLGAEETQYF.

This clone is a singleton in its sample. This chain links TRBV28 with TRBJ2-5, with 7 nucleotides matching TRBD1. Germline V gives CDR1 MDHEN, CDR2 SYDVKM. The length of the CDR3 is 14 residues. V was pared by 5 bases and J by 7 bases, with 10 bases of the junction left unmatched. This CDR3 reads CASSTGTVITTQYF. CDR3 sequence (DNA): TGTGCCAGCAGTACCGGGACAGTGATCACGACCCAGTACTTC.

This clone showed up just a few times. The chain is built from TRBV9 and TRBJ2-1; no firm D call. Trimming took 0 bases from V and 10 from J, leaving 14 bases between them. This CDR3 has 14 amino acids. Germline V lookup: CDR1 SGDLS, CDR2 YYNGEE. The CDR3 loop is CASSVAPAQVEQFF. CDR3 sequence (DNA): TGTGCCAGCAGCGTAGCTCCAGCTCAGGTGGAGCAGTTCTTC.

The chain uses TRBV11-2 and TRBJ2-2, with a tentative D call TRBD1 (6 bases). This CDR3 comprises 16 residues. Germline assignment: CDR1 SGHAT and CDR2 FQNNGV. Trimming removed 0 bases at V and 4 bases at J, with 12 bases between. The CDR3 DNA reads TGTGCCAGCAGCTTAGATCCAGGGGCGGTCACCGGGGAGCTGTTTTTT. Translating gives CASSLDPGAVTGELFF.

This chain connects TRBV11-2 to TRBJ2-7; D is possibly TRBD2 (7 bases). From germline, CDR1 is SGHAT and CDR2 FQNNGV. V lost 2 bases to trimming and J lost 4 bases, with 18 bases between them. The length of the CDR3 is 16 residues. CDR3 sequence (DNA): TGTGCCAGCAGCTTAATGATCGGCGGGGGCGATTACGAGCAGTACTTC. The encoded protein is CASSLMIGGGDYEQYF. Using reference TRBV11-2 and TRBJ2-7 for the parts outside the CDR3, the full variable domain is EAGVAQSPRYKIIEKRQSVAFWCNPISGHATLYWYQQILGQGPKLLIQFQNNGVVDDSQLPKDRFSAERLKGVDSTLKIQPAKLEDSAVYLCASSLMIGGGDYEQYFGPGTRLTVT.

The CDR3 is CASRGTPNTGELFF. CDR3 DNA sequence: TGTGCCAGCAGGGGGACTCCTAACACCGGGGAGCTGTTTTTT. This sequence joins TRBV7-9 and TRBJ2-2, with D possibly TRBD2 on 6 matching bases. The length of the CDR3 is 14 residues. Trimming took off 6 bases at V and 2 bases at J, with 10 bases between the two ends. Germline V lookup: CDR1 SEHNR, CDR2 FQNEAQ (reference sequence). Full variable domain (missing parts from reference TRBV7-9 and TRBJ2-2): DTGVSQNPRHKITKRGQNVTFRCDPISEHNRLYWYRQTLGQGPEFLTYFQNEAQLEKSRLLSDRFSAERPKGSFSTLEIQRTEQGDSAMYLCASRGTPNTGELFFGEGSRLTVL.

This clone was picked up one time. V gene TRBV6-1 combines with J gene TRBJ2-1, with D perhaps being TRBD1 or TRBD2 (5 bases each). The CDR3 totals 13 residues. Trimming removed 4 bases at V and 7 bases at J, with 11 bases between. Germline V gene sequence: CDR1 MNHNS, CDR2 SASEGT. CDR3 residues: CASSVSGGNEQFF. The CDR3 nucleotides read TGTGCCAGCAGTGTGAGTGGGGGTAATGAGCAGTTCTTC.

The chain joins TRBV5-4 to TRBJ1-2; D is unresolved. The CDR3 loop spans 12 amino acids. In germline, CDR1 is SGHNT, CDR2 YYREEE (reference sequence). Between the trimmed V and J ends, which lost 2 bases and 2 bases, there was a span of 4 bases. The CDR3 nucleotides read TGTGCCAGCAGCTTAGGGAACTATGGCTACACCTTC. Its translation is CASSLGNYGYTF. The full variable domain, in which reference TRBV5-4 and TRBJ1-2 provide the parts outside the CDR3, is ETGVTQSPTHLIKTRGQQVTLRCSSQSGHNTVSWYQQALGQGPQFIFQYYREEENGRGNFPPRFSGLQFPNYSSELNVNALELDDSALYLCASSLGNYGYTFGSGTRLTVV.

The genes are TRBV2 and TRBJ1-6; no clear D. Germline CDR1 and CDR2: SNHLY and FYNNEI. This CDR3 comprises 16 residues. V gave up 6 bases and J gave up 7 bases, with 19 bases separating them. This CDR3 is CASSWTANMVNSPLHF. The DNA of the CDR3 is TGTGCCAGCAGCTGGACGGCGAACATGGTAAATTCACCCCTCCACTTT.

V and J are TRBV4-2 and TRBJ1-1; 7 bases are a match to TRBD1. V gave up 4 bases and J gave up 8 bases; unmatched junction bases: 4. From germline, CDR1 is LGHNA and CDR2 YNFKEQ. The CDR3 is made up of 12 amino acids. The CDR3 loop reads CASSPGTAEAFF. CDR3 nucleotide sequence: TGTGCCAGCAGCCCCGGGACAGCCGAAGCTTTCTTT.

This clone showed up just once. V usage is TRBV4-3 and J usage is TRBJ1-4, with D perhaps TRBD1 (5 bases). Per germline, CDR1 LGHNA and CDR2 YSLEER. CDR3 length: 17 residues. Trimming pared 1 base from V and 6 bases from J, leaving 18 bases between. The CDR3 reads CASSQVLVGAGYEKLFF. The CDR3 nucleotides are TGCGCCAGCAGCCAAGTCTTAGTAGGGGCCGGGTATGAAAAACTGTTTTTT.